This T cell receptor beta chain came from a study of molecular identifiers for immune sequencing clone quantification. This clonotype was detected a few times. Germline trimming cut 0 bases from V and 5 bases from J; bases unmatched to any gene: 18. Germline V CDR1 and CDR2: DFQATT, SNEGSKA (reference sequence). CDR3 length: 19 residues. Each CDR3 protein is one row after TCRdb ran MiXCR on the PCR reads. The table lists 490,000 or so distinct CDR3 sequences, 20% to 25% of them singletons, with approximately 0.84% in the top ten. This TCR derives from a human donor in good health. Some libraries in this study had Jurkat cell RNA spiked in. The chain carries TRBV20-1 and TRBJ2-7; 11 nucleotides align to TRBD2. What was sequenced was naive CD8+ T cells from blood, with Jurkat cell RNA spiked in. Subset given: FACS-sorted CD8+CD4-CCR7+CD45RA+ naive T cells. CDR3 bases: TGCAGTGCTAGAGATGGGTTCGGGGAGTTAGCGGGAGGGCGAGACGAGCAGTACTTC. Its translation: CSARDGFGELAGGRDEQYF.